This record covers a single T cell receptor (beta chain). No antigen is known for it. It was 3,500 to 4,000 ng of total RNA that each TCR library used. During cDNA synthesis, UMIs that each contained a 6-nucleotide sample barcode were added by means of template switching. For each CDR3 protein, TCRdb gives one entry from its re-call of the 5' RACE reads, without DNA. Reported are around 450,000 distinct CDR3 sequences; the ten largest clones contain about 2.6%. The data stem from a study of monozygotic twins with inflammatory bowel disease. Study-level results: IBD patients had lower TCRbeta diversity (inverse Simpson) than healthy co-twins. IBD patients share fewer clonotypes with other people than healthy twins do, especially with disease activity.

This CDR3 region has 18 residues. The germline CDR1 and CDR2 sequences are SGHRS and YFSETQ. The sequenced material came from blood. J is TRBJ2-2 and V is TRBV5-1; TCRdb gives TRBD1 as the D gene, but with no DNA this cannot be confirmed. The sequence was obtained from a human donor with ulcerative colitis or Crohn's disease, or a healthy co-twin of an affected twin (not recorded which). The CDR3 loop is CASSFTGTGSSNTGELFF.